The present T cell receptor (beta chain) was sequenced within a study of T cell repertoires in cytomegalovirus infection. Study-level information: Indications came from public TCR beta signatures; they pointed to CMV infection and to a matching HLA type. Points from the study as a whole: What dominated the ex vivo response were HLA-C-restricted CMV-specific TCR beta clonotypes. There were carriers of CMV plus the relevant HLA, and cumulative public TCR beta family frequency identified them.

A word on this clonotype: Its matching antigen is unknown.

With 1 base removed from V and 1 base from J, the gap between germline ends came to 9 bases. The germline V gene has CDR1 SGHTS and CDR2 YDEGEE. The CDR3 runs 15 residues. One entry per CDR3 protein results from TCRdb running MiXCR on the reads. The sample shows about 350,000 distinct CDR3 sequences, just under 35% of them seen only once. This sequence was found in a human donor in good health (CMV status not recorded). Some clones in this sample may be carry-over from other donors' samples. The V gene is TRBV5-8, the J gene TRBJ1-3; unclear D gene. Sequencing was performed on cultured PBMCs, taken from culture after CMV antigen stimulation. In DNA, the CDR3 is TGTGCCAGCAGCTTGCATTCGGGTTCTGGAAACACCATATATTTT. Protein: CASSLHSGSGNTIYF.